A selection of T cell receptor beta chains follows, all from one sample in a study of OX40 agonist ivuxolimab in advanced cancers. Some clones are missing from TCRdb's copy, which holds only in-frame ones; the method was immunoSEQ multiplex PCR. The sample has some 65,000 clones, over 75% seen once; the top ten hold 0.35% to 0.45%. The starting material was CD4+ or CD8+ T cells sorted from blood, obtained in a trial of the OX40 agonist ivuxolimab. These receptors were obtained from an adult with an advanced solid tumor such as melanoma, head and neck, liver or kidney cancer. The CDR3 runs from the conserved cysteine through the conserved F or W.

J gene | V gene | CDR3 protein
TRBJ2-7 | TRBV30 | CAWTRTGSHYEQYF
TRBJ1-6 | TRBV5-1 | CASSQDSYNSPLHF
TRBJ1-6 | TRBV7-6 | CASSLGQVNSPLHF
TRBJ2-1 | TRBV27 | CASSENKGGNEQFF
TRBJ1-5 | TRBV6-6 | CASSVSGQGSQPQHF
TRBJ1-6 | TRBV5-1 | CASSSAGQRDSPLHF
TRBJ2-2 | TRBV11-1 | CASSFIPGTGELFF
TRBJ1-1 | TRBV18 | CASSPPQAMNTEAFF
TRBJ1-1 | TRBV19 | CASSQAGLNTEAFF
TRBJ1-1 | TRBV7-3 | CASSLGTSHTEAFF
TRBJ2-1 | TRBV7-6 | CASSSGLANEQFF
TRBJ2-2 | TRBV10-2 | CASLPGGTGELFF
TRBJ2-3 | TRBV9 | CASSSGTGRTDTQYF
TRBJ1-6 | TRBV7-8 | CASREQPPHNSPLHF
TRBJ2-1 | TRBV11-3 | CASSPGTVSGSYNEQFF
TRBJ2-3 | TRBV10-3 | CAISRGGPSQDTQYF
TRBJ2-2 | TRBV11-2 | CASSLESWSGELFF
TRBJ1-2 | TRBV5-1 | CASSQHRDGGYTF
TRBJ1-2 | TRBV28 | CASKRPQDYGYTF
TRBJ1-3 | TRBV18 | CASSPLIALGSGNTIYF
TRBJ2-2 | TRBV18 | CASSPPGPRGGGELFF
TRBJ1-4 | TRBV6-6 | CASSYGQGVEKLFF
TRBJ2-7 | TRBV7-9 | CASSSQGYEQYF
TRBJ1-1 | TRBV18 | CASSPMRGRGNTEAFF
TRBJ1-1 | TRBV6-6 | CASSYTDRDYTEAFF
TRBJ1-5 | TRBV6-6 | CASSYSGGPEPQHF
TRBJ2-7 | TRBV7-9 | CASSLSSGAYEQYF
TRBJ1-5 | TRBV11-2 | CASSPDRGPNQPQHF
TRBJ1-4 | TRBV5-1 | CASTRGGSEKLFF
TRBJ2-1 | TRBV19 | CASSIVGTGSSEQFF
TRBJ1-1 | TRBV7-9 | CASSQAGNTEAFF
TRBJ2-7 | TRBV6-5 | CASSYRTGGPYEQYF
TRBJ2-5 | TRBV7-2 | CASSWSGTTKETQYF
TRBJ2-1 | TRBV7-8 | CASSLVGYNEQFF
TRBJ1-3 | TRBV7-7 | CASSLDGPGSGNTIYF
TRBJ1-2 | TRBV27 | CASSLSPQGVYGYTF
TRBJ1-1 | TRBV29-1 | CSVGRTGGRNTEAFF
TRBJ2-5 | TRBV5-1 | CASSSGGGSETQYF
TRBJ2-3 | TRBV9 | CASSVVASGGDTQYF
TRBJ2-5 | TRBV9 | CASSVGLRGEETQYF
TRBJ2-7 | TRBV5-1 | CANRESPGEQYF
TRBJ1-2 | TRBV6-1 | CASSEWAASFNYGYTF
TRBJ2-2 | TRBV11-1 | CASSFLAPGQGWTGELFF
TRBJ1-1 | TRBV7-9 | CASSLAQGATEAFF